This T cell receptor beta chain is drawn from a study of T cell responses to AZD1222 COVID-19 vaccine. This CDR3 spans 19 amino acids. Trimming stripped 0 bases from V and 2 bases from J, with 20 bases between. Looked up from germline, CDR1 is LGHNA and CDR2 is YNFKEQ. The repertoire was sequenced with immunoSEQ multiplex PCR; TCRdb's copy has only in-frame clones and lacks some. The data hold some 180,000 clones, with over 85% observed a single time. Of note for this clone: The antigen remains undetermined.

Study-level findings and limits: The span of vaccine-associated CD4 TCRs extended across spike, with dominance at 160-218 and 743-854. The study sampled repertoires only after the peak T cell response.

This specimen was peripheral blood, taken 28 days after the second dose of the MenACWY control vaccine. This receptor was taken from an adult who received the MenACWY meningococcal vaccine as a control. The rearrangement joins TRBV4-2 to TRBJ1-3, with TRBD1 as a possible D gene (5 bases). CDR3 sequence (DNA): TGTGCCAGCAGCCAAGAGACAGCTCAGAGCTCCTCTACTGGAAACACCATATATTTT. Its translation: CASSQETAQSSSTGNTIYF.